The clone carrying this T cell receptor beta chain has just one count. The germline CDR1 and CDR2 sequences are DFQATT and SNEGSKA (reference sequence). This CDR3 has 15 residues. The junction had 9 bases not matched to a gene; V was cut back by 4 bases and J by 5 bases. This sample was included in a study of blood T cells in healthy people across ages. Study information: Every two T cells gave about one barcoded beta molecule via template switching.

A second about 7 to 12 cycle PCR used barcoded and J-beta primers. TCRdb re-called the 5' RACE reads with MiXCR, one entry per CDR3 protein. The table has 730,000 or so distinct CDR3 sequences, around 46% seen once. This receptor was identified in a woman aged 60-75 years in good health. The source material was blood. The chain carries TRBV20-1 and TRBJ2-3; 10 positions match TRBD2. This CDR3 is CSANSLAGHQDTQYF. The CDR3 bases are TGCAGTGCTAACTCACTAGCGGGACATCAAGATACGCAGTATTTT.